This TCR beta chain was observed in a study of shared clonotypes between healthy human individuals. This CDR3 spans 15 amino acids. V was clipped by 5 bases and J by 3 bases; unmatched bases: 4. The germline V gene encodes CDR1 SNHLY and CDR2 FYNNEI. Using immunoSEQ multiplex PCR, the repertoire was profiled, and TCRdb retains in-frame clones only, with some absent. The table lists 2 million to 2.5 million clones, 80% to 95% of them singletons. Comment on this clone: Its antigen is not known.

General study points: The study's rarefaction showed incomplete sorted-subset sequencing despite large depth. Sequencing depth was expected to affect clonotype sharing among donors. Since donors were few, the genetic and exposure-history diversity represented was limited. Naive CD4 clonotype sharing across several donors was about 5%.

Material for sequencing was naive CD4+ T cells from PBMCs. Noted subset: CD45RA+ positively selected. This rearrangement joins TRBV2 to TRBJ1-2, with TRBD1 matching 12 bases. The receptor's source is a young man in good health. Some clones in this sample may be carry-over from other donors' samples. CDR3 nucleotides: TGTGCCAGCAGTTGGGGACAGGGGGCCGACTATGGCTACACCTTC. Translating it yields CASSWGQGADYGYTF.